The rows below give T cell receptor beta chains drawn from one sample of a study of blood T cell repertoires in COVID-19. Assay used: immunoSEQ multiplex PCR; TCRdb lists only in-frame clones, some missing. Seen here are approximately 200,000 clones, 84% observed once, and the top ten hold less than 8.5%. The sample taken for sequencing was PBMCs or T cells enriched from blood (not recorded which). The receptors were gathered from a man between 40 and 49 years old who had recovered from COVID-19. The CDR3 runs from the conserved cysteine through the conserved F or W. The D gene is left open where the match is weak. Clone size is stated in some rows and not others, as once, few, many or a class when expanded.

V,D,size,J,CDR3,DNA
TRBV27,-,-,TRBJ1-2,CASRRIPMWVTANYGYTF,TGTGCCAGCAGAAGAATCCCTATGTGGGTGACTGCTAACTATGGCTACACCTTC
TRBV19,-,-,TRBJ1-2,CASSIDEGGYTF,TGTGCCAGTAGTATAGACGAGGGTGGCTACACCTTC
TRBV2,TRBD1,-,TRBJ1-6,CASRVDRGVSPLHF,TGTGCCAGCAGGGTCGACAGGGGAGTTTCACCCCTCCACTTT
TRBV28,-,few,TRBJ1-2,CASRETGSYGYTF,TGTGCCAGCAGAGAAACGGGAAGCTATGGCTACACCTTC
TRBV24-1,-,-,TRBJ2-3,CATSDLQTGDTQYF,TGTGCCACCAGTGATTTGCAGACGGGAGATACGCAGTATTTT
TRBV11-3,-,-,TRBJ1-1,CASSRSQGRTEAFF,TGTGCCAGCAGCCGAAGCCAAGGGAGAACTGAAGCTTTCTTT
TRBV5-4,-,many,TRBJ1-2,CASSSRGSQNYGYTF,TGTGCCAGCAGCTCTCGAGGGAGTCAGAACTATGGCTACACCTTC
TRBV6-5,TRBD1,few,TRBJ2-7,CASSRDRLSYEQYF,TGTGCCAGCAGTCGGGACAGACTTTCCTACGAGCAGTACTTC
TRBV9,TRBD2,-,TRBJ2-2,CASSAASGVGTGELFF,TGTGCCAGCAGTGCTGCGAGCGGGGTGGGCACCGGGGAGCTGTTTTTT
TRBV6-1,-,-,TRBJ1-1,CASSESGAKAFF,TGTGCCAGCAGTGAAAGCGGGGCGAAAGCTTTCTTT
TRBV4-2,TRBD1,-,TRBJ1-1,CASSQDFSRGDTEAFF,TGTGCCAGCAGCCAAGACTTTTCCAGGGGGGACACTGAAGCTTTCTTT
TRBV19,TRBD1,-,TRBJ1-5,CASNSQGGNQPQHF,TGTGCCAGTAATAGCCAGGGGGGAAATCAGCCCCAGCATTTT
TRBV3-1/TRBV3-2,TRBD2,-,TRBJ2-4,CASSGTSGADIQYF,TGTGCCAGCAGCGGGACTAGCGGGGCGGACATTCAGTACTTC
TRBV7-9,-,-,TRBJ1-2,CASTPQGTINYGYTF,TGTGCCAGCACTCCTCAGGGGACGATTAACTATGGCTACACCTTC
TRBV7-8,-,few,TRBJ1-1,CASSWRAAEGQLNTEAFF,TGTGCCAGCAGCTGGAGGGCGGCAGAAGGGCAGCTGAACACTGAAGCTTTCTTT
TRBV14,-,-,TRBJ1-1,CASSQDRIRGTEAFF,TGTGCCAGCAGCCAAGATCGGATTAGGGGGACTGAAGCTTTCTTT
TRBV5-1,TRBD2,-,TRBJ2-7,CASSLGGTSGNYEQYF,TGCGCCAGCAGCTTGGGCGGGACTAGCGGGAACTACGAGCAGTACTTC
TRBV10-3,-,-,TRBJ1-2,CAISESGLVVRASDGYTF,TGTGCCATCAGTGAGTCGGGTTTAGTGGTCAGGGCTAGTGATGGCTACACCTTC
TRBV6-5,TRBD1,-,TRBJ2-1,CASSEGTGINEQFF,TGTGCCAGCAGCGAGGGGACAGGGATCAATGAGCAGTTCTTC
TRBV3-1/TRBV3-2,TRBD1,once,TRBJ1-2,CASSQTDRANYGYTF,TGTGCCAGCAGCCAAACAGACAGGGCAAACTATGGCTACACCTTC
TRBV10-3,-,-,TRBJ2-7,CAISETQLYEQYF,TGTGCCATCAGTGAGACGCAACTCTACGAGCAGTACTTC
TRBV6-5,-,few,TRBJ1-2,CASSYEWGRKHGYTF,TGTGCCAGCAGTTACGAGTGGGGGCGAAAGCATGGCTACACCTTC
TRBV6-1,-,-,TRBJ2-1,CASSDQGRNEQFF,TGTGCCAGCAGTGACCAGGGGCGCAATGAGCAGTTCTTC
TRBV6-1,-,-,TRBJ1-1,CASSDPGPTRTEAFF,TGTGCCAGCAGTGACCCGGGTCCTACGAGGACTGAAGCTTTCTTT
TRBV21-1,-,-,TRBJ1-1,CASSARRQRQGDSYQNTEAFF,TGTGCCAGCAGCGCTCGGAGGCAGAGACAGGGGGACTCGTACCAGAACACTGAAGCTTTCTTT
TRBV7-9,-,-,TRBJ2-1,CASSFNNEQFF,TGTGCCAGCAGCTTCAACAATGAGCAGTTCTTC
TRBV4-2,-,-,TRBJ1-1,CASEVGGKAFF,TGTGCCAGCGAAGTAGGAGGAAAAGCTTTCTTT
TRBV30,-,-,TRBJ2-2,CAWNRLVTGELFF,TGTGCCTGGAACAGACTAGTCACCGGGGAGCTGTTTTTT
TRBV6-5,-,once,TRBJ1-1,CASTLTTVGEAEAFF,TGTGCCAGCACCCTGACAACCGTGGGGGAGGCTGAAGCTTTCTTT
TRBV3-1/TRBV3-2,TRBD1,-,TRBJ1-6,CASSPGGLHNSPLHF,TGTGCCAGCAGCCCAGGGGGACTGCATAATTCACCCCTCCACTTT
TRBV6-4,-,-,TRBJ2-2,CASSEQTTGELFF,TGTGCCAGCAGTGAACAGACCACCGGGGAGCTGTTTTTT
TRBV7-9,TRBD2,-,TRBJ2-1,CASSLGRGGYNEQFF,TGTGCCAGCAGCTTAGGGCGGGGAGGGTACAATGAGCAGTTCTTC
TRBV6-2/TRBV6-3,-,-,TRBJ2-5,CASSPTRNGETQYF,TGTGCCAGCAGCCCGACAAGAAACGGAGAGACCCAGTACTTC
TRBV19,-,-,TRBJ2-5,CASSNGHPNGETQYF,TGTGCCAGTAGTAACGGACATCCTAACGGGGAGACCCAGTACTTC
TRBV4-1,-,few,TRBJ2-1,CASSQDLGRLDNEQFF,TGCGCCAGCAGCCAAGATTTGGGGAGGCTTGACAATGAGCAGTTCTTC
TRBV18,-,-,TRBJ1-1,CASSPSIKNTEAFF,TGTGCCAGCTCCCCTAGTATTAAGAACACTGAAGCTTTCTTT
TRBV29-1,TRBD2,-,TRBJ2-3,CSVRTSGYTDTQYF,TGCAGCGTCCGGACTAGCGGGTACACAGATACGCAGTATTTT
TRBV11-2,-,few,TRBJ1-2,CASTPGGNYGYTF,TGTGCCAGCACCCCCGGGGGTAACTATGGCTACACCTTC
TRBV30,-,once,TRBJ2-3,CAWTRGGFTDTQYF,TGTGCCTGGACGAGAGGGGGATTTACAGATACGCAGTATTTT
TRBV24-1,TRBD1,few,TRBJ1-2,CATSDASPSTGGGYTF,TGTGCCACCAGTGATGCCAGCCCCTCGACAGGGGGTGGCTACACCTTC
TRBV3-1/TRBV3-2,TRBD1,once,TRBJ2-2,CASSQVTGGNTGELFF,TGTGCCAGCAGCCAAGTGACAGGGGGCAACACCGGGGAGCTGTTTTTT
TRBV18,-,once,TRBJ1-2,CASSPQGKYGYTF,TGTGCCAGCTCACCACAGGGGAAATATGGCTACACCTTC
TRBV2,-,-,TRBJ1-1,CASSEWGGYTEAFF,TGTGCCAGCAGTGAATGGGGGGGGTACACTGAAGCTTTCTTT
TRBV6-2/TRBV6-3,TRBD2,once,TRBJ2-7,CASSYSSGPAYEQYF,TGTGCCAGCAGTTACTCTAGCGGGCCCGCCTACGAGCAGTACTTC
TRBV6-2/TRBV6-3,-,-,TRBJ2-7,CASSYSKRSTYEQYF,TGTGCCAGCAGTTACTCAAAGCGGTCCACCTACGAGCAGTACTTC